This T cell receptor (beta chain) originates from a study of T cells in Graves' hyperthyroidism and ophthalmopathy. Germline V gene data show CDR1 as SEHNR and CDR2 as FQNEAQ (reference sequence). Deletions cut 2 bases from V and 0 bases from J, with 8 bases between. The CDR3 is made up of 15 amino acids. Researchers took RNA transcripts and amplified the TCR beta CDR3 regions from them. HTBI primers were used for first-round RT-PCR of the TCR CDR3. TCRdb re-derived calls from the multiplex PCR reads in MiXCR, one entry per CDR3 protein. In the table there are roughly 800,000 distinct CDR3 sequences, 38% of which are singletons. This clonotype showed up just a few times.

The source is a man aged 18 to 29 with Graves' hyperthyroidism. V usage is TRBV7-9 and J usage is TRBJ1-3; no clear D gene. Sequencing was carried out using blood. CDR3 DNA: TGTGCCAGCAGCTTATTGGGTCCCTCTGGAAACACCATATATTTT. Its translation is CASSLLGPSGNTIYF.